This T cell receptor (beta chain) was observed in a study of blood T cells in healthy people across ages. Study observations and caveats: Estimates based on one million T cells were treated as lower bounds.

Then a second PCR, running about 7 to 11 cycles, was carried out with a sample-barcoded 5' primer and a J-beta primer mix. TCRdb fed the 5' RACE reads into MiXCR, producing one record per CDR3 protein. The repertoire consists of around 1,000,000 distinct CDR3 sequences, with 25% occurring once and the leading ten covering around 0.7%. In regard to this clonotype: As yet, its antigen is unknown.

Donor samples were obtained from healthy Caucasian individuals from Russia, aged about 6 to 90. This sample also appeared in a second study, on T cells of mothers and their children. That paper adds: Whatever RNA was extracted went entirely into cDNA synthesis, at about 1.6 ug per 15 ul.

The specimen was blood. The origin of this receptor is a girl aged 2-10 years in good health.

The CDR3 is CATGLAGVQSGEQFF. The DNA for the CDR3 is TGTGCCACCGGACTAGCGGGAGTACAGTCGGGTGAGCAGTTCTTC. The chain recombines TRBV15 with TRBJ2-1; 13 bases line up with TRBD2. From germline, CDR1 is LNHNV and CDR2 YYDKDF (reference sequence). The CDR3 is made up of 15 amino acids. Unmatched junction bases numbered 10, after V lost 8 bases and J lost 9 bases.